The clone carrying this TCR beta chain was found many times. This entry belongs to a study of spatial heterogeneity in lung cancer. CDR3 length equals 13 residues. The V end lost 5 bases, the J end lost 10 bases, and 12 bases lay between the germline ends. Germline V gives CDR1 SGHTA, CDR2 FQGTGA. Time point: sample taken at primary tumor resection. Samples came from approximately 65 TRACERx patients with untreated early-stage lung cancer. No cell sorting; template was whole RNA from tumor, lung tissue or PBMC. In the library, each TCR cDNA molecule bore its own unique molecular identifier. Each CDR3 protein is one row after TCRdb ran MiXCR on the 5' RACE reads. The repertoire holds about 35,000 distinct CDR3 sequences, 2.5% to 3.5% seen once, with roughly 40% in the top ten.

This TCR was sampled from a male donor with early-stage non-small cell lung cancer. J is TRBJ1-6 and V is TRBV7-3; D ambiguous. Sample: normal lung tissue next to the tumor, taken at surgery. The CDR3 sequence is CASSPQPSSPLHF. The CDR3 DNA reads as TGTGCCAGCAGCCCCCAGCCCTCATCACCCCTCCACTTT.